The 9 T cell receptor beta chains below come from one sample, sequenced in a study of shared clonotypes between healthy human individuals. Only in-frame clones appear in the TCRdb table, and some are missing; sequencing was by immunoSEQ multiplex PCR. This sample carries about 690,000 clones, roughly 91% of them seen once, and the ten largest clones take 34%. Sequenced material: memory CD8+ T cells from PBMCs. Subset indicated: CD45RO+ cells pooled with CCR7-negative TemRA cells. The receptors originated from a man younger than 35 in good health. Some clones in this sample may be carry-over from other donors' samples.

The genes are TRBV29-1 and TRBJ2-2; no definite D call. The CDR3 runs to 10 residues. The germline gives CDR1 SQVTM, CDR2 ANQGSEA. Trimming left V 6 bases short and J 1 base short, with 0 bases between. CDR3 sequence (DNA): TGCAGCGTGAACACCGGGGAGCTGTTTTTT. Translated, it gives CSVNTGELFF.

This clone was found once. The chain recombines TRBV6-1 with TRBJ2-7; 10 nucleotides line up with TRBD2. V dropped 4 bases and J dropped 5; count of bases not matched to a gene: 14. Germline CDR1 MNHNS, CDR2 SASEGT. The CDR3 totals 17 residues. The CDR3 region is CASSVKPGLAKFDEQYF. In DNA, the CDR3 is TGTGCCAGCAGTGTGAAACCGGGACTAGCGAAGTTTGACGAGCAGTACTTC.

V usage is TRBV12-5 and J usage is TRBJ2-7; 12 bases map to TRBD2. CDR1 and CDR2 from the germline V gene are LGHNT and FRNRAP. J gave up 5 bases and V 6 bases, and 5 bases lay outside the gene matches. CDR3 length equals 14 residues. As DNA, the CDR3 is TGTGCTAGTGGCTTGACTAGCGGGAGCCACGAGCAGTACTTC. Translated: CASGLTSGSHEQYF.

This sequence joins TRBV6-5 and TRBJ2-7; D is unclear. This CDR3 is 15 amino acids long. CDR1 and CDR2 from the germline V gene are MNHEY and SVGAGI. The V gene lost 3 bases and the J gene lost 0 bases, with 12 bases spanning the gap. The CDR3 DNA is TGTGCCAGCAGTTATTACAAGGGTAGCTCCTACGAGCAGTACTTC. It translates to CASSYYKGSSYEQYF.

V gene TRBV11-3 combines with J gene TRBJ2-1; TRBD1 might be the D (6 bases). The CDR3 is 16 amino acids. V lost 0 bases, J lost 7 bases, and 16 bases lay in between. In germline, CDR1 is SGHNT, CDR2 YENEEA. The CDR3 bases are TGTGCCAGCAGCTTAGAAGCCCTTGGGGGCAGGAATGAGCAGTTCTTC. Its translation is CASSLEALGGRNEQFF. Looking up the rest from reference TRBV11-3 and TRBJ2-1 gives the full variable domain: EAGVVQSPRYKIIEKKQPVAFWCNPISGHNTLYWYLQNLGQGPELLIRYENEEAVDDSQLPKDRFSAERLKGVDSTLKIQPAELGDSAVYLCASSLEALGGRNEQFFGPGTRLTVL.

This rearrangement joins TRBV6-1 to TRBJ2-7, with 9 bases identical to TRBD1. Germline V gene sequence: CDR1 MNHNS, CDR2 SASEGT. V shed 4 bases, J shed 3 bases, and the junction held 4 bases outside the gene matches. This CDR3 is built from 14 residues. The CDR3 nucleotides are TGTGCCAGCAGTGGACAGGGGGGCTACTACGAGCAGTACTTC. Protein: CASSGQGGYYEQYF.

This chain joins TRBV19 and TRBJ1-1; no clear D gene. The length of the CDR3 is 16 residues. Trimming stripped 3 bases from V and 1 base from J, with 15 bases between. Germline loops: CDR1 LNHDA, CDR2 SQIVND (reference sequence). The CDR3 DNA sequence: TGTGCCAGTAGTATTACCCCCCCCACCTCGAACACTGAAGCTTTCTTT. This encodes CASSITPPTSNTEAFF.

CDR3 protein: CSATPSRMGTGELFF. The CDR3 DNA reads as TGCAGCGCCACGCCCTCCCGAATGGGCACCGGGGAGCTGTTTTTT. This chain connects TRBV29-1 to TRBJ2-2; D ambiguous. The CDR3 is 15 residues long. V lost 7 bases and J lost 4, with 19 bases in between. Per germline, CDR1 SQVTM and CDR2 ANQGSEA.

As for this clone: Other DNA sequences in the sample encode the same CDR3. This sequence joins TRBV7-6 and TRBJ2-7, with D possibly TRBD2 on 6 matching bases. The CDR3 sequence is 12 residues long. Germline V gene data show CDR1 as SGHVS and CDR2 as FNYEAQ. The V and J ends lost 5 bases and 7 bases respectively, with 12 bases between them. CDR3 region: CASSPRGREQYF. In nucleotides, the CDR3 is TGTGCCAGCAGCCCACGGGGGAGGGAGCAGTACTTC.